This passage covers 15 T cell receptor beta chains from one sample sequenced in a study of CD8+CD57+ T cells in acquired aplastic anemia. For sequencing, patients were chosen who had shown expansion of CD8+CD57+ cells by flow cytometry. CDR3 and TCR beta VDJ profiling relied on genomic DNA as the template. TCRdb analysed the reads with MiXCR anew, one entry per CDR3 protein. Of 150,000 or so distinct CDR3 sequences in the sample, 45% to 55% are singletons; the top ten hold 2.5% to 3.5%. The sequenced sample consisted of sorted CD4+, CD8+, or CD8+CD57+ T cells (not recorded which) from PBMCs. These receptors all stem from a human donor with aplastic anemia.

The V call is TRBV7-9, the J call TRBJ2-7, with 11 bases that match TRBD1. Germline trimming cut 5 bases from V and 2 bases from J; bases unmatched to any gene: 5. The CDR3 length is 15 residues. Germline V gene data show CDR1 as SEHNR and CDR2 as FQNEAQ (reference sequence). The CDR3 nucleotides are TGTGCCAGCAGCCGTGGACAGGGGGCCACCTACGAGCAGTACTTC. Amino acids: CASSRGQGATYEQYF.

J is TRBJ2-5 and V is TRBV7-6, with TRBD2 matching over 7 bases. V was clipped by 3 bases and J by 5 bases; unmatched bases: 6. The CDR3 is 14 amino acids. The germline gives CDR1 SGHVS, CDR2 FNYEAQ. The DNA of the CDR3 is TGTGCCAGCAGCTTCGCGGGAGTAGGGGAGACCCAGTACTTC. Amino acids: CASSFAGVGETQYF. The variable domain in full, with the rest retrieved from reference TRBV7-6 and TRBJ2-5, is GAGVSQSPRYKVTKRGQDVALRCDPISGHVSLYWYRQALGQGPEFLTYFNYEAQQDKSGLPNDRFSAERPEGSISTLTIQRTEQRDSAMYRCASSFAGVGETQYFGPGTRLLVL.

J is TRBJ2-2 and V is TRBV2; D is uncertain. The CDR3 consists of 14 residues. Trimming took 3 bases from V and 0 from J, leaving 5 bases between them. In germline, CDR1 is SNHLY, CDR2 FYNNEI. CDR3 loop: CASSEQANTGELFF. CDR3 sequence (DNA): TGTGCCAGCAGTGAGCAGGCGAACACCGGGGAGCTGTTTTTT.

On this clonotype itself: A much larger clone sits a single nucleotide away, making a read error possible. The chain links TRBV3-1 to TRBJ1-1; D possibly corresponds to TRBD1 (5 bases). Looked up from germline, CDR1 is LGHDT and CDR2 is YNNKEL (reference sequence). The CDR3 totals 15 residues. The CDR3 region is CAGSQGGQGGTEAFF. The CDR3 bases are TGTGCCGGCAGCCAGGGCGGTCAGGGCGGCACTGAAGCTTTCTTT.

The CDR3 loop reads CSASPGLDEETQYF. In DNA, the CDR3 is TGCAGTGCTAGTCCGGGACTCGATGAAGAGACCCAGTACTTC. The J gene is TRBJ2-5, the V gene TRBV20-1, with D perhaps matching TRBD2 (6 bases). The CDR3 runs 14 residues. Trimming left V 3 bases short and J 3 bases short, with 14 bases between. CDR1 is DFQATT, CDR2 SNEGSKA, per germline (reference sequence).

Only a few counts were recorded for this clonotype. With a much larger clone just one base away, this may be a read error. The chain carries TRBV12-3 or TRBV12-4 and TRBJ1-1; D is uncertain. The CDR3 consists of 14 residues. The CDR3 here is CASSLGGMNTGAFF. CDR3 nucleotide sequence: TGTGCCAGCAGTCTAGGCGGTATGAACACTGGAGCTTTCTTT.

This chain links TRBV6-5 with TRBJ1-6; TRBD1 is a possible D gene (6 bases). Trimming removed 4 bases from V and 7 bases from J, with 14 bases in between. The CDR3 consists of 15 residues. From germline, CDR1 is MNHEY and CDR2 SVGAGI. CDR3 residues: CASSLGGEENSPLHF. The CDR3 DNA reads as TGTGCCAGCAGTTTGGGGGGCGAAGAGAATTCACCCCTCCACTTT.

This clonotype was recorded a few times. This chain joins TRBV5-6 and TRBJ2-5, with D maybe TRBD1 (6 bases). CDR3 length: 13 amino acids. V was pared by 2 bases and J by 5 bases, with 10 bases between. From germline, CDR1 is SGHDT and CDR2 YYEEEE. The CDR3 is CASSLQGPETQYF. The DNA for the CDR3 is TGTGCCAGCAGCTTACAGGGTCCCGAGACCCAGTACTTC.

This clonotype was counted ten times or more. The chain links TRBV20-1 to TRBJ2-5; a possible D gene is TRBD1 (6 bases). Germline V gives CDR1 DFQATT, CDR2 SNEGSKA (reference sequence). This CDR3 contains 18 residues. V lost 5 bases and J 1 base, leaving 26 bases between the germline ends. In DNA, the CDR3 is TGCAGTGCTCACGGGAAGGGGACCACCAGGGGCCTCCAAGAGACCCAGTACTTC. Its translation is CSAHGKGTTRGLQETQYF.

For the CDR3, the DNA is TGTGCCGGGAGGGGTCACGGAAACACCGGGGAGCTGTTTTTT. Translating it yields CAGRGHGNTGELFF. V and J are TRBV10-3 and TRBJ2-2; 7 bases are shared with TRBD2. V lost 11 bases to trimming and J lost 2 bases; unmatched junction nucleotides: 8. CDR1 and CDR2 from the germline V gene are ENHRY and SYGVKD. The CDR3 totals 14 residues.

The chain combines TRBV5-5 with TRBJ2-2; TRBD1 matches at 11 bases. The germline V gene has CDR1 SGHKS and CDR2 YYEKEE (reference sequence). J was trimmed by 4 bases and V by 0 bases; bases with no gene match: 2. The CDR3 runs 16 residues. The CDR3 sequence: CASSLGGTGGTGELFF. The CDR3 bases are TGTGCCAGCAGCTTGGGCGGGACAGGGGGCACCGGGGAGCTGTTTTTT.

This chain joins TRBV20-1 and TRBJ2-5; D remains unclear. Germline CDR1 and CDR2: DFQATT and SNEGSKA (reference sequence). The CDR3 has 13 residues. V lost 0 bases to trimming and J lost 7 bases, with 12 bases between them. Written as DNA, the CDR3 is TGCAGTGCTAGAGAGTGGCCCCCGGGGACCCAGTACTTC. Protein product: CSAREWPPGTQYF.

This clonotype has a count of ten or more. The chain couples TRBV15 to TRBJ2-5; D tentatively fits TRBD1 or TRBD2 (6 bases each). Germline CDR1 LNHNV, CDR2 YYDKDF (reference sequence). The V end lost 0 bases, the J end lost 1 base, and 12 bases lay between the germline ends. CDR3 size: 16 residues. In DNA, the CDR3 is TGTGCCACCAGCAGAGATTTCAGGGGAGGCCAAGAGACCCAGTACTTC. It translates to CATSRDFRGGQETQYF. The whole variable domain, filled in from reference TRBV15 and TRBJ2-5, reads DAMVIQNPRYQVTQFGKPVTLSCSQTLNHNVMYWYQQKSSQAPKLLFHYYDKDFNNEADTPDNFQSRRPNTSFCFLDIRSPGLGDTAMYLCATSRDFRGGQETQYFGPGTRLLVL.

As regards this clonotype: The conserved phenylalanine or tryptophan is not found at the CDR3 terminus, so this likely reflects a read error. This chain uses TRBV10-3 with TRBJ2-3; a weak D match, TRBD1 (6 bases). Germline values: CDR1 ENHRY, CDR2 SYGVKD. V lost 3 bases and J 0 bases, leaving 10 bases between the germline ends. The CDR3 is 15 amino acids. The CDR3 spells CAISDGGLSTDTQYL. CDR3 in DNA: TGTGCCATCAGTGATGGGGGCCTGAGCACAGATACGCAGTATTTA.

The chain uses TRBV20-1 and TRBJ1-2; D remains ambiguous. Trimming shortened V by 1 base and J by 6 bases, and 9 bases separated the two germline ends. This CDR3 has 12 amino acids. CDR1 is DFQATT and CDR2 is SNEGSKA in the germline V gene (reference sequence). The CDR3 spells CSARAPGDGYTF. CDR3 nucleotides: TGCAGTGCTAGAGCCCCCGGGGATGGCTACACCTTC.